The T cell receptor (beta chain) under discussion was sequenced for a study of T-cell memory formation after mild COVID-19. Regarding the study as a whole: CD4/CD8 balance characterized clones contracting day 15 to 85, and CD4+ skew characterized later expanders.

This clonotype was found a few times. Its antigen is undetermined. V shed 2 bases and J shed 1 base, with 9 bases lying between them. CDR1 is SGHRS and CDR2 is YFSETQ in the germline V gene. This CDR3 comprises 14 residues. TCRdb processed the 5' RACE reads anew with MiXCR; each CDR3 protein has one entry. Here the sample spans about 190,000 distinct CDR3 sequences, approximately 20% being singletons. The gene calls are TRBV5-1 and TRBJ1-1; no clear D gene. The sequenced sample was PBMCs or a T cell subset sorted from them (not recorded which). The source of this sequence is an adult woman who had mild COVID-19 (a few samples of this study predate the infection). Cell type and time point are not known. CDR3 region: CASSLGPRNTEAFF. The CDR3 coding sequence is TGCGCCAGCAGCTTAGGACCGAGGAACACTGAAGCTTTCTTT. Variable domain in full (rest from reference TRBV5-1 and TRBJ1-1): KAGVTQTPRYLIKTRGQQVTLSCSPISGHRSVSWYQQTPGQGLQFLFEYFSETQRNKGNFPGRFSGRQFSNSRSEMNVSTLELGDSALYLCASSLGPRNTEAFFGQGTRLTVV.